The 13 T cell receptor beta chains below come from one sample, sequenced in a study of cytomegalovirus exposure and HLA in healthy donors. Vbeta (60) and Jbeta (13) primers were used in the PCR. Data came from immunoSEQ multiplex PCR; TCRdb stores just in-frame clones and leaves some out. The sample contains 100,000 to 140,000 clones, approximately 74% of which appear only once. Sequenced: PBMCs. Source of these receptors: a woman between 40 and 50 years old in good health and CMV-seropositive.

The V gene is TRBV6-5, the J gene TRBJ2-3, with 7 positions matching TRBD2. CDR3 length: 16 residues. After removal of 0 bases from V and 1 base from J, the junction contained 4 bases not matched to a gene. Per germline, CDR1 MNHEY and CDR2 SVGAGI. The CDR3 DNA reads as TGTGCCAGCAGTTACTCGAGCCGGGGGGGCACAGATACGCAGTATTTT. Amino acids: CASSYSSRGGTDTQYF.

The table lists this clone with a count of one. The chain is built from TRBV5-1 and TRBJ2-6, with D uncertain. Germline assignment: CDR1 SGHRS and CDR2 YFSETQ. The CDR3 is 15 residues long. V lost 3 bases and J 1 base, leaving 8 bases between the germline ends. The CDR3 protein is CASSSTYSGANVLTF. In DNA form, the CDR3 reads TGCGCCAGCAGCTCAACATATTCTGGGGCCAACGTCCTGACTTTC.

The chain carries TRBV5-1 and TRBJ2-5, with D unclear. The CDR3 length is 13 residues. CDR1 is SGHRS and CDR2 is YFSETQ in the germline V gene. Deletions cut 0 bases from V and 4 bases from J, with 7 bases between. CDR3: CASSLAPVETQYF. In nucleotides, the CDR3 is TGCGCCAGCAGCTTGGCTCCTGTAGAGACCCAGTACTTC.

The CDR3 loop reads CASSSAAAGNTIYF. In nucleotides, the CDR3 is TGTGCCAGCAGTAGCGCAGCGGCTGGAAACACCATATATTTT. The J gene is TRBJ1-3, the V gene TRBV6-5; unclear D gene. Germline loops: CDR1 MNHEY, CDR2 SVGAGI. Trimming stripped 5 bases from V and 2 bases from J, with 10 bases between. The CDR3 covers 14 residues.

Only a few counts were recorded for this clone. The chain joins TRBV5-6 to TRBJ2-2; the match to TRBD1 covers 9 bases. The CDR3 has 15 amino acids. V lost 5 bases, J lost 4 bases, and 6 bases stayed unmatched. CDR1 and CDR2 (germline): SGHDT, YYEEEE. The CDR3 loop is CASRAQGARTGELFF. CDR3 nucleotide sequence: TGTGCCAGCAGAGCACAGGGGGCGCGCACCGGGGAGCTGTTTTTT.

The chain is built from TRBV4-2 and TRBJ2-1; 9 bases map to TRBD1. V lost 5 bases and J lost 3; bases outside the gene matches: 5. From germline, CDR1 is LGHNA and CDR2 YNFKEQ. CDR3 length: 15 residues. The CDR3 is CASSSATGGYNEQFF. The CDR3 bases are TGTGCCAGCAGCTCTGCGACAGGGGGCTACAATGAGCAGTTCTTC.

The chain links TRBV27 to TRBJ2-1, with TRBD2 as a possible D gene (7 bases). Germline CDR1 MNHEY, CDR2 SMNVEV (reference sequence). V gave up 6 bases and J gave up 3 bases, with 12 bases separating them. The CDR3 has 14 residues. In DNA, the CDR3 is TGTGCCAGCAGGAGGGGGGGGATCTACAATGAGCAGTTCTTC. Residues: CASRRGGIYNEQFF.

Details on this clone: Germline and junction disagree at one end, which may indicate a read error. The J gene is TRBJ1-4, the V gene TRBV27; a weak D match, TRBD1 (6 bases). In germline, CDR1 is MNHEY, CDR2 SMNVEV (reference sequence). The CDR3 sequence is 16 residues long. CDR3 loop: CASSISQGPPNEKLFF. CDR3 sequence (DNA): TGTGCCAGCAGTATATCACAGGGACCGCCGAATGAAAAACTGTTTTTT.

In its sample, this clone was seen many times. CDR3 in DNA: TGTGCCAGCAGTGACGGGGGGGACACGAGAAAGTACGAGCAGTACTTC. This encodes CASSDGGDTRKYEQYF. V and J are TRBV25-1 and TRBJ2-7, with 8 bases matching TRBD2. Germline V gene data show CDR1 as MGHDK and CDR2 as SYGVNS. With V trimmed by 3 bases and J by 4 bases, 11 bases remained unmatched. The CDR3 has 16 amino acids.

The chain has TRBV7-9 and TRBJ2-7; 8 bases agree with TRBD1. With 6 bases clipped from V and 7 bases from J, the junction kept 8 bases outside the gene matches. CDR3 length equals 13 residues. Germline V lookup: CDR1 SEHNR, CDR2 FQNEAQ (reference sequence). The CDR3 nucleotides are TGTGCCAGCAGTTTCGACAGGGGTGGGGAGCAGTACTTC. Its protein product is CASSFDRGGEQYF.

This chain links TRBV7-2 with TRBJ1-5, with no clear D. Trimming took 1 base from V and 7 from J, leaving 8 bases between them. This CDR3 spans 13 amino acids. The germline gives CDR1 SGHTA, CDR2 FQGNSA. For the CDR3, the DNA is TGTGCCAGCAGCTTAGAGGTACAGCAGCCCCAGCATTTT. It encodes CASSLEVQQPQHF.

The chain links TRBV4-3 to TRBJ2-5, with unresolved D. This CDR3 comprises 13 residues. Germline V gene sequence: CDR1 LGHNA, CDR2 YSLEER. V lost 6 bases, J lost 4 bases, and 12 bases lay in between. The CDR3 protein is CASSLAGAETQYF. The CDR3, as DNA: TGCGCCAGCAGTCTTGCAGGTGCAGAGACCCAGTACTTC.

The J gene is TRBJ2-7, the V gene TRBV27, with TRBD1 matching over 9 bases. The germline CDR1 and CDR2 sequences are MNHEY and SMNVEV (reference sequence). After removal of 5 bases from V and 6 bases from J, the junction contained 11 bases not matched to a gene. The CDR3 extends over 15 amino acids. The CDR3 DNA reads as TGTGCCAGCAGTGGGGCCGGGACAGGGCTAGGCGAGCAGTACTTC. Its protein product is CASSGAGTGLGEQYF.